This TCR beta chain comes out of a study of blood T cell repertoires in COVID-19. The length of the CDR3 is 12 residues. Germline CDR1 is LNHNV and CDR2 is YYDKDF (reference sequence). The V and J ends lost 3 bases and 4 bases respectively, with 3 bases between them. Using immunoSEQ multiplex PCR, the repertoire was profiled, and TCRdb retains in-frame clones only, with some absent. Of about 250,000 clones in the sample, around 86% were seen once. The chain carries TRBV15 and TRBJ2-2; D is uncertain. The sequenced sample consisted of PBMCs or T cells enriched from blood (not recorded which). The receptor was derived from a man in his forties who had recovered from COVID-19. The DNA for the CDR3 is TGTGCCACCAGCAGGGCCACCGGGGAGCTGTTTTTT. It translates to CATSRATGELFF.